These 8 T cell receptor beta chains were sequenced from one sample in a study of blood T cell repertoires in COVID-19. Clones were read by immunoSEQ multiplex PCR, and TCRdb kept only the in-frame ones, dropping some. The sample has some 120,000 clones, roughly 80% seen once; the top ten hold 5.5%. The sample consisted of peripheral blood. These receptors were collected from a man aged 55 to 69 with acute or convalescent COVID-19.

A few counts support this clone. The chain combines TRBV24-1 with TRBJ2-1, with 9 positions matching TRBD2. The CDR3 length is 16 residues. The junction had 10 bases not matched to a gene; V was cut back by 5 bases and J by 6 bases. The germline V gene has CDR1 KGHDR and CDR2 SFDVKD. CDR3 in amino acids: CATSVNSGRETNEQFF. The CDR3 DNA reads as TGTGCCACCAGTGTAAATAGCGGGAGAGAAACCAATGAGCAGTTCTTC.

This clone appeared once. The chain recombines TRBV5-1 with TRBJ1-2; D is possibly TRBD1 (5 bases). Trimming pared 1 base from V and 0 bases from J, leaving 10 bases between. The CDR3 has 15 residues. Germline values: CDR1 SGHRS, CDR2 YFSETQ. In DNA, the CDR3 is TGCGCCAGCAGCTTGCCCCAGGGCTCTAACTATGGCTACACCTTC. Residues: CASSLPQGSNYGYTF.

This chain connects TRBV5-6 to TRBJ2-4; no reliable D call. Germline CDR1 reads SGHDT; CDR2 reads YYEEEE. The CDR3 runs 14 residues. The V gene lost 1 base and the J gene lost 0 bases, with 5 bases spanning the gap. In DNA form, the CDR3 reads TGTGCCAGCAGCTTGCGACAAGCCAAAAACATTCAGTACTTC. Protein: CASSLRQAKNIQYF.

The rearrangement links TRBV27 to TRBJ1-2, with 8 bases lining up with TRBD1. The CDR3 extends over 14 amino acids. CDR1 is MNHEY, CDR2 SMNVEV, per germline (reference sequence). V was clipped by 6 bases and J by 3 bases; unmatched bases: 6. The CDR3 coding sequence is TGTGCCAGCAGCCAGGGGGCCCACTACTATGGCTACACCTTC. Translation gives CASSQGAHYYGYTF.

The chain employs TRBV30 and TRBJ1-2, with D hard to call. V was pared by 0 bases and J by 0 bases, with 5 bases between. The CDR3 spans 13 residues. The V gene's germline CDR1 is GTSNPN and CDR2 SVGIG (reference sequence). The CDR3 region is CAWSVGPNYGYTF. CDR3 coding DNA: TGTGCCTGGAGTGTGGGCCCTAACTATGGCTACACCTTC.

This clone was seen only a few times. The chain recombines TRBV6-6 with TRBJ2-3; 7 bases line up with TRBD2. Germline CDR1 and CDR2: MNHNY and SVGAGI (reference sequence). The junction had 6 bases not matched to a gene; V was cut back by 6 bases and J by 3 bases. This CDR3 comprises 14 residues. The CDR3 DNA follows: TGTGCCAGCAGCCCACTAGCGAGGACAGATACGCAGTATTTT. It codes for CASSPLARTDTQYF.

The chain recombines TRBV6-5 with TRBJ2-7, with TRBD2 matching 8 bases. V lost 5 bases and J lost 4; bases outside the gene matches: 10. Germline loops: CDR1 MNHEY, CDR2 SVGAGI. The CDR3 contains 15 residues. CDR3 sequence (DNA): TGTGCCAGCAGTAATTTAGCGGGGTCCATTTACGAGCAGTACTTC. This encodes CASSNLAGSIYEQYF.

A few counts support this clone. The chain recombines TRBV24-1 with TRBJ1-5; D perhaps matches TRBD1 (5 bases). V dropped 3 bases and J dropped 4 bases, with 15 bases sitting between them. Germline V CDR1 and CDR2: KGHDR, SFDVKD. The CDR3 loop spans 16 amino acids. CDR3 DNA: TGTGCCACCAGTGATGGGGGGGTGGCACGAAATCAGCCCCAGCATTTT. Translated: CATSDGGVARNQPQHF.